The text below deals with one TCR beta chain. The protocol was immunoSEQ multiplex PCR, while the TCRdb copy is restricted to in-frame clones and leaves out a portion. The sample yields roughly 20,000 clones, 84% seen once. Trimming removed 5 bases from V and 1 base from J; junction bases left unmatched: 7. This CDR3 region has 15 residues. CDR1 SGHTA and CDR2 FQGTGA come from the germline V gene. The data were taken from a study of PD-1 blockade in classical Hodgkin lymphoma. Each and every patient relapsed after autologous stem cell transplantation, and patients got differing brentuximab vedotin exposure.

The receptor was isolated from a human donor with classical Hodgkin lymphoma. Here the sequenced sample was peripheral blood mononuclear cells (PBMCs), taken at baseline. The V and J genes are TRBV7-3 and TRBJ1-1, with TRBD1 identical over 7 bases. The CDR3 bases are TGTGCCAGCAGCCTACTAGACAGGGCGAACACTGAAGCTTTCTTT. Translating it yields CASSLLDRANTEAFF. Full variable domain (rest looked up from reference TRBV7-3 and TRBJ1-1): GAGVSQTPSNKVTEKGKYVELRCDPISGHTALYWYRQSLGQGPEFLIYFQGTGAADDSGLPNDRFFAVRPEGSVSTLKIQRTERGDSAVYLCASSLLDRANTEAFFGQGTRLTVV.